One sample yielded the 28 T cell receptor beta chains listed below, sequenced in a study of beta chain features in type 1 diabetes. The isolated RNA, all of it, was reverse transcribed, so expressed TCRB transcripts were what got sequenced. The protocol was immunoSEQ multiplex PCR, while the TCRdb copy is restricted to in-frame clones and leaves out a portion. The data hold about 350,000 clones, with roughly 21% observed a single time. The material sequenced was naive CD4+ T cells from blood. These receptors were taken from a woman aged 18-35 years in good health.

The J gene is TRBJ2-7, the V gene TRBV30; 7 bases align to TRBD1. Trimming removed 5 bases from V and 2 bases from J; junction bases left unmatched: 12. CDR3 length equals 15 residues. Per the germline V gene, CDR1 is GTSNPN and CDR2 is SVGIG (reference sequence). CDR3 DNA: TGTGCCTGGGAAAGGGGGCTTCCGGGCCCCTACGAGCAGTACTTC. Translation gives CAWERGLPGPYEQYF.

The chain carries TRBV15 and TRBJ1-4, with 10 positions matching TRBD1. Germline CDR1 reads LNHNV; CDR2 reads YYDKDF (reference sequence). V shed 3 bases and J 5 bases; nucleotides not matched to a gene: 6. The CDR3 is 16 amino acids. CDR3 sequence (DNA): TGTGCCACCAGCAGGACCTCGGGACAGGGGAATGAAAAACTGTTTTTT. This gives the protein CATSRTSGQGNEKLFF.

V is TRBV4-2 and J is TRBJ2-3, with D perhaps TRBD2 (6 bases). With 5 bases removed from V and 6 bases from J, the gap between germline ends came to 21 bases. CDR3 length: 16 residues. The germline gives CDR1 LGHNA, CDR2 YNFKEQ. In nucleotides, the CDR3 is TGTGCCAGCAGCTCCCGGCTCGGGGGATCGAGCGATACGCAGTATTTT. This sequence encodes CASSSRLGGSSDTQYF.

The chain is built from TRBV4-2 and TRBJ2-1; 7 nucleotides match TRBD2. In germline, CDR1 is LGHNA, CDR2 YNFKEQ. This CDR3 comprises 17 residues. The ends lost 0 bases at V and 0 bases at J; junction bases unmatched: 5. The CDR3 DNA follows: TGTGCCAGCAGCCAAGACCCGCCTAGCGGCTCCTACAATGAGCAGTTCTTC. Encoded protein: CASSQDPPSGSYNEQFF.

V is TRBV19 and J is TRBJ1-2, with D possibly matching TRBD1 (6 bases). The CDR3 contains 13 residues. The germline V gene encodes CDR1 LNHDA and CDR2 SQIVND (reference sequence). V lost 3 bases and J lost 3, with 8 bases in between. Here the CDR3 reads CASSIGTYYGYTF. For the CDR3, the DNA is TGTGCCAGTAGTATCGGGACATACTATGGCTACACCTTC.

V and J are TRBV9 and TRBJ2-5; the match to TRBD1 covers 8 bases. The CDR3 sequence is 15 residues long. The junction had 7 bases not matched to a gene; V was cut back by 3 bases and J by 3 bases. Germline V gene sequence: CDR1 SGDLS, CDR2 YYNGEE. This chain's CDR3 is CASSGRTGPEETQYF. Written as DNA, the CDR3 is TGTGCCAGCAGCGGCCGGACAGGGCCTGAAGAGACCCAGTACTTC.

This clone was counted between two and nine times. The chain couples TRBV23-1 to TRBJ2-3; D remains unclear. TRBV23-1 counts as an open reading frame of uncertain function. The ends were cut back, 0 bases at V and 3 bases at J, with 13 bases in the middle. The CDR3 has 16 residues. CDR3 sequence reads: CASSQSALRVTDTQYF. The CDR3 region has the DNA TGCGCCAGCAGTCAATCTGCTCTTCGGGTTACAGATACGCAGTATTTT.

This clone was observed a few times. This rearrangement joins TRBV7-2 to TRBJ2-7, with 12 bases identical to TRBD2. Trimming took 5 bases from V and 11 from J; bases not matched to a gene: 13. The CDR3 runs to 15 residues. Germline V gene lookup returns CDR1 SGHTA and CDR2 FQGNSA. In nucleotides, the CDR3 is TGTGCCAGCAGCCCCCCCTCTAGCGGGGGGGCTATCAAGTACTTC. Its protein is CASSPPSSGGAIKYF.

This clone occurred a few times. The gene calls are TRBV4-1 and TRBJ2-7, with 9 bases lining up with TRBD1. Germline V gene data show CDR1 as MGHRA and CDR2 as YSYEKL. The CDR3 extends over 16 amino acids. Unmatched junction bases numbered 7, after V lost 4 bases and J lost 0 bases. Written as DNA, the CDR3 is TGCGCCAGCAGCCCACACAGGGGGCTCGTCTCCTACGAGCAGTACTTC. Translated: CASSPHRGLVSYEQYF.

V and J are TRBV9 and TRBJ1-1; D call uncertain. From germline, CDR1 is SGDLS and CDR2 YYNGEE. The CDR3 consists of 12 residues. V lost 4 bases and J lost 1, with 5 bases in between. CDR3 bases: TGTGCCAGCAGCAGAGGGAACACTGAAGCTTTCTTT. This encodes CASSRGNTEAFF.

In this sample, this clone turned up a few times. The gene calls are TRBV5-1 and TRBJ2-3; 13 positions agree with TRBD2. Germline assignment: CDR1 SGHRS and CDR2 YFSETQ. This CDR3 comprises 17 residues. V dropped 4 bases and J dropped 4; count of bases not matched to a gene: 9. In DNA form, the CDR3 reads TGCGCCAGCAGCGTCCGCACTAGCGGGAGGGCGTCAGATACGCAGTATTTT. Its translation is CASSVRTSGRASDTQYF.

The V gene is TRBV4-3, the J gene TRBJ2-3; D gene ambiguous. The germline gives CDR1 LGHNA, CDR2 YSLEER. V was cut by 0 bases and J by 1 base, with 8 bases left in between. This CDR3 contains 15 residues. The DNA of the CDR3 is TGCGCCAGCAGCCAAGACAGGTTACGCACAGATACGCAGTATTTT. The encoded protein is CASSQDRLRTDTQYF.

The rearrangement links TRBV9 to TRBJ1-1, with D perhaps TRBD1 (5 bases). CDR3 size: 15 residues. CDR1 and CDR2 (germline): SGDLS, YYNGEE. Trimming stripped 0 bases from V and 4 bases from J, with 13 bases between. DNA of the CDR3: TGTGCCAGCAGCGTAGCACCAGGGTTATCCACTGAAGCTTTCTTT. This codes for CASSVAPGLSTEAFF.

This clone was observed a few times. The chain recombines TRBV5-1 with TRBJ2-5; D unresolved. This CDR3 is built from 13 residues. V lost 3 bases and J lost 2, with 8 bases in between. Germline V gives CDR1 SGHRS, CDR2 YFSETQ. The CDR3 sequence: CASSSPQQETQYF. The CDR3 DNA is TGCGCCAGCAGCTCCCCCCAGCAAGAGACCCAGTACTTC.

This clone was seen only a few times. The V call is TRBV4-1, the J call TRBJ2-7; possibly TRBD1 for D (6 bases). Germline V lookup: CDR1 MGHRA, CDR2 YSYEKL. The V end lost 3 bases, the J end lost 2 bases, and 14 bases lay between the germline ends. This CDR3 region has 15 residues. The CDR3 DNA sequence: TGCGCCAGCAGCCAGTCGACAGGCGTCACCTACGAGCAGTACTTC. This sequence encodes CASSQSTGVTYEQYF.

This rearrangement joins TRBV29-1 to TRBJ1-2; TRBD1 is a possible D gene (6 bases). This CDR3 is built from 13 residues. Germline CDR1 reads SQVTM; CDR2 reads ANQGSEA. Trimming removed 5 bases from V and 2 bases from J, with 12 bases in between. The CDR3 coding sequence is TGCAGCGTTAATTCAGGGGACAACTATGGCTACACCTTC. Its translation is CSVNSGDNYGYTF.

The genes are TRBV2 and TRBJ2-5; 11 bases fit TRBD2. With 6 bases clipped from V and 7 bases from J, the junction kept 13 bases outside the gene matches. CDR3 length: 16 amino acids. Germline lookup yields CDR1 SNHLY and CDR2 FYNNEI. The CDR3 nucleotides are TGTGCCAGCAGCCAACTAGCGGGGGCTTCCAGTGGGACCCAGTACTTC. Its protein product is CASSQLAGASSGTQYF.

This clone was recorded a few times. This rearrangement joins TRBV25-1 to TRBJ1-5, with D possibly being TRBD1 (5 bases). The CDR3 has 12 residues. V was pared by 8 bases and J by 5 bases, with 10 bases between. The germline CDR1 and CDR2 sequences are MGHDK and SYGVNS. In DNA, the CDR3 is TGTGCCAGCCGCGGGGCGGATCAGCCCCAGCATTTT. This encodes CASRGADQPQHF.

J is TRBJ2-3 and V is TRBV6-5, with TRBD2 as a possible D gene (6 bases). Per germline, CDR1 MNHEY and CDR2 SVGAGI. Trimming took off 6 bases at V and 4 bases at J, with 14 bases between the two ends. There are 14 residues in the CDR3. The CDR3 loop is CASRRLEYADTQYF. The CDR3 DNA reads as TGTGCCAGCAGGAGACTAGAATACGCAGATACGCAGTATTTT.

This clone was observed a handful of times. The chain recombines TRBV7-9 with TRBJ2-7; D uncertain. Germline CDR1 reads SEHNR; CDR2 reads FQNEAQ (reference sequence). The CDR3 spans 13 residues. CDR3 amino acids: CVTRRNLSYEQYF. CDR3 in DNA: TGTGTTACCCGGAGAAACCTCTCCTACGAGCAGTACTTC.

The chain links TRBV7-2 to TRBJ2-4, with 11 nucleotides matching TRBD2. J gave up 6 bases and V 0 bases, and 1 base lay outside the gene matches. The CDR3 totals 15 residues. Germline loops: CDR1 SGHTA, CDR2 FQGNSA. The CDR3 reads CASSLAGTSGNIQYF. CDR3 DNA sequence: TGTGCCAGCAGCTTAGCTGGGACTAGCGGAAACATTCAGTACTTC. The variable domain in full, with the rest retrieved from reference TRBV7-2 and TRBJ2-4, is GAGVSQSPSNKVTEKGKDVELRCDPISGHTALYWYRQSLGQGLEFLIYFQGNSAPDKSGLPSDRFSAERTGGSVSTLTIQRTQQEDSAVYLCASSLAGTSGNIQYFGAGTRLSVL.

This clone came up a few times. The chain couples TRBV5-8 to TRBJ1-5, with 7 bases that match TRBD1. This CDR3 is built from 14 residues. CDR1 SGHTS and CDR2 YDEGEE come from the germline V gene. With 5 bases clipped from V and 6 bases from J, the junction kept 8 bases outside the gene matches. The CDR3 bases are TGTGCCAGCAGTCCCGGACAGGCGGGTCAGCCCCAGCATTTT. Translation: CASSPGQAGQPQHF.

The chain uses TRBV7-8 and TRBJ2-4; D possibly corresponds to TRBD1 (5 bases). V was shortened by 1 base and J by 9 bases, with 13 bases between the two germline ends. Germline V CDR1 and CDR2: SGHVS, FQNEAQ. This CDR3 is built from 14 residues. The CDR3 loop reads CASSLGRVDGIQYF. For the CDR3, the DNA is TGTGCCAGCAGCTTAGGCAGGGTTGATGGCATTCAGTACTTC.

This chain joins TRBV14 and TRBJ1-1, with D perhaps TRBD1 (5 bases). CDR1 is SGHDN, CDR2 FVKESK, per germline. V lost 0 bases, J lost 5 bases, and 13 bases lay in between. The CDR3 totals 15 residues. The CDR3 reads CASSQELGRRTEAFF. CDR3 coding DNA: TGTGCCAGCAGCCAAGAGTTGGGGCGGCGAACTGAAGCTTTCTTT.

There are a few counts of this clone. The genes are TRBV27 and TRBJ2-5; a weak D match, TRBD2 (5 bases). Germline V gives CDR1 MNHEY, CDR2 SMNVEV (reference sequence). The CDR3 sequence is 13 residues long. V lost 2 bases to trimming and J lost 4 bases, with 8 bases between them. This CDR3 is CASSLRGLETQYF. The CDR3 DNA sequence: TGTGCCAGCAGTTTACGAGGGCTAGAGACCCAGTACTTC.

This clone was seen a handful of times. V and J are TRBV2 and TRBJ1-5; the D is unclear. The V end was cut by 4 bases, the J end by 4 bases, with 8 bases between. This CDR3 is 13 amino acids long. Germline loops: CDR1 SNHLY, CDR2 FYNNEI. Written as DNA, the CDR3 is TGTGCCAGCAGTGCTGAGGTGAATCAGCCCCAGCATTTT. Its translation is CASSAEVNQPQHF.

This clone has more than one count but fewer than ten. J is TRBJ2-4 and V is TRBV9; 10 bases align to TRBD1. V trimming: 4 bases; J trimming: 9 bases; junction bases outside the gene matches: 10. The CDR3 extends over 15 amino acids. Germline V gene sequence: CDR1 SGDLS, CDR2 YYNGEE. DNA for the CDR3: TGTGCCAGCAGCACCTCGACAGGGGGCGCGAGCATTCAGTACTTC. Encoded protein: CASSTSTGGASIQYF.

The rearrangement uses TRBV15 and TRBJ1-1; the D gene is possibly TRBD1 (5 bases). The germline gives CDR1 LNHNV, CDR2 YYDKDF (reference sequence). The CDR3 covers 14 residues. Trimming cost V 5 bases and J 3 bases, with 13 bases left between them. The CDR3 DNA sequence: TGTGCCACCAGCGGGGGTTCGGGGGACACTGAAGCTTTCTTT. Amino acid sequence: CATSGGSGDTEAFF.